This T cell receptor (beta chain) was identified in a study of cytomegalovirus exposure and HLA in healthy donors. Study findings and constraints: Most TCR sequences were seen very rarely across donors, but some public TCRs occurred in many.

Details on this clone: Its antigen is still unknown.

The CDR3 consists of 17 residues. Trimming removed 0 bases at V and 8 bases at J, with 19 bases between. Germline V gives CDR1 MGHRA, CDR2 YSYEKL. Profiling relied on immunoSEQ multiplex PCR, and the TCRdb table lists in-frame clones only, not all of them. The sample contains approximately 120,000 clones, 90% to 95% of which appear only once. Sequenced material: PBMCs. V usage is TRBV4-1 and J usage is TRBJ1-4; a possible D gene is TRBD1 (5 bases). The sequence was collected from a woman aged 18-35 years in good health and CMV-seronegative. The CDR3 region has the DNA TGCGCCAGCAGCCAAGATCTACGGGGCGGGAGAGGAGAAAAACTGTTTTTT. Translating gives CASSQDLRGGRGEKLFF.